The sequence of this T cell receptor beta chain was determined in a study of graft-versus-host responses after intestinal transplantation. V was clipped by 0 bases and J by 8 bases; unmatched bases: 12. Germline assignment: CDR1 MNHEY and CDR2 SVGAGI. The CDR3 runs 16 residues. TCRdb's table, derived via immunoSEQ multiplex PCR, lists solely in-frame clones and lacks some. Here the sample spans 90,000 to 100,000 clones, about 83% being singletons. The input for sequencing was PBMCs, taken 255 days after intestinal transplant. This chain joins TRBV6-5 and TRBJ1-2; 7 bases fit TRBD1. The sequence derives from a human patient who received an intestinal transplant, so some T cells may come from the graft donor. CDR3 region: CASSYSAEGAPGGYTF. CDR3 in DNA: TGTGCCAGCAGTTACTCGGCGGAGGGGGCCCCCGGCGGCTACACCTTC.